This TCR beta chain emerged from a study of cytotoxic CD8 clonotypes in ibrutinib-treated CLL. This clone was observed a single time. This table comes from immunoSEQ multiplex PCR, and its TCRdb copy is limited to in-frame clones, with some not included. The sample shows some 58,000 clones, about 72% of them seen only once. Trimming at V came to 3 bases and at J to 0 bases, leaving 8 bases not matched to a gene. Germline loops: CDR1 LNHDA, CDR2 SQIVND (reference sequence). This CDR3 has 18 residues. This specimen consisted of PBMCs, obtained after 12 months of ibrutinib treatment. J is TRBJ1-5 and V is TRBV19; 10 nucleotides align to TRBD1. This TCR was sampled from a human donor with chronic lymphocytic leukemia. CDR3: CASSMETGGSYSNQPQHF. The CDR3 DNA is TGTGCCAGTAGTATGGAGACAGGGGGCTCTTATAGCAATCAGCCCCAGCATTTT.